The 26 T cell receptor beta chains given below trace back to one sample, sequenced in a study of cytomegalovirus exposure and HLA in healthy donors. PCR primers comprised 60 Vbeta and 13 Jbeta primers. Profiling relied on immunoSEQ multiplex PCR, and the TCRdb table lists in-frame clones only, not all of them. The sample gives 200,000 or so clones, 79% of which show up once; about 1.7% is in the top ten. The material sequenced was PBMCs. These receptors were taken from a man aged 45-65 years in good health and CMV-seronegative.

The DNA for the CDR3 is TGTGCCAGTAGTATAAGGGACAGGGGTGCTGAAGCTTTCTTT. Its protein is CASSIRDRGAEAFF. V is TRBV19 and J is TRBJ1-1; TRBD1 matches 10 bases. From germline, CDR1 is LNHDA and CDR2 SQIVND (reference sequence). The CDR3 is made up of 14 amino acids. Trimming took 2 bases from V and 6 from J; bases not matched to a gene: 3.

The rearrangement joins TRBV7-6 to TRBJ2-2, with TRBD2 identical over 12 bases. CDR3 size: 16 residues. Germline V lookup: CDR1 SGHVS, CDR2 FNYEAQ. Trimming took 5 bases from V and 5 from J; bases not matched to a gene: 6. CDR3 coding DNA: TGTGCCAGCAGCGCCCCCGGGACTAGCGGGACCGGGGAGCTGTTTTTT. The encoded protein is CASSAPGTSGTGELFF.

J is TRBJ2-7 and V is TRBV29-1; the D gene is possibly TRBD2 (5 bases). V lost 1 base and J lost 10, with 17 bases in between. Germline assignment: CDR1 SQVTM and CDR2 ANQGSEA. The CDR3 contains 13 residues. CDR3 in amino acids: CSVEVSLAGEQYF. The CDR3 nucleotides are TGCAGCGTTGAAGTAAGCCTAGCCGGCGAACAGTACTTC.

A word on this clone: Other nucleotide sequences in the sample specify the same CDR3. V gene TRBV29-1 combines with J gene TRBJ2-4, with a weak D call TRBD2 (7 bases). Germline CDR1 and CDR2: SQVTM and ANQGSEA. This CDR3 is 13 amino acids long. The CDR3 here is CSVNTGGQNIQYF. For the CDR3, the DNA is TGCAGTGTCAATACGGGGGGCCAAAACATTCAGTACTTC.

This clone came up a few times. This sequence joins TRBV19 and TRBJ2-7; the D gene is possibly TRBD2 (6 bases). Germline CDR1 LNHDA, CDR2 SQIVND (reference sequence). V lost 1 base, J lost 5 bases, and 18 bases lay in between. The CDR3 is made up of 16 amino acids. CDR3 nucleotide sequence: TGTGCCAGTAGTATAGGGGCACGGGGGTCCCCGGACGAGCAGTACTTC. Translated: CASSIGARGSPDEQYF.

This rearrangement joins TRBV19 to TRBJ2-3; the D is unclear. Trimming cost V 3 bases and J 2 bases, with 18 bases left between them. Germline V CDR1 and CDR2: LNHDA, SQIVND (reference sequence). CDR3 length: 17 residues. Written as DNA, the CDR3 is TGTGCCAGTAGTATGGATTCTGTAGGCGGAATCACAGATACGCAGTATTTT. Encoded protein: CASSMDSVGGITDTQYF.

This clone was observed once. The chain recombines TRBV5-1 with TRBJ1-1, with a tentative D call TRBD1 (6 bases). Trimming removed 2 bases at V and 6 bases at J, with 14 bases between. The V gene's germline CDR1 is SGHRS and CDR2 YFSETQ. The CDR3 consists of 14 residues. In DNA form, the CDR3 reads TGCGCCAGCAGCTTACAGGGCGGCCGAGCTGAAGCTTTCTTT. Its translation is CASSLQGGRAEAFF.

The chain uses TRBV6-1 and TRBJ2-2; TRBD2 agrees at 11 bases. In germline, CDR1 is MNHNS, CDR2 SASEGT. Losses at the gene ends were 4 bases for V and 2 bases for J; bases not matched to a gene: 3. CDR3 size: 16 residues. The CDR3 reads CASSATSGKNTGELFF. The DNA for the CDR3 is TGTGCCAGCAGTGCGACTAGCGGGAAAAACACCGGGGAGCTGTTTTTT.

The CDR3 DNA reads as TGTGCCAGCAGCTCCGGGAGGTCTCCCTACGAGCAGTACTTC. Translating it yields CASSSGRSPYEQYF. The rearrangement links TRBV5-4 to TRBJ2-5, with TRBD2 matching 7 bases. The DNA matches TRBJ2-7 better at its end, which makes the J call doubtful. This CDR3 has 14 amino acids. Germline CDR1 reads SGHNT; CDR2 reads YYREEE (reference sequence).

The genes are TRBV15 and TRBJ2-2, with D possibly matching TRBD2 (6 bases). Germline loops: CDR1 LNHNV, CDR2 YYDKDF (reference sequence). CDR3 size: 15 residues. V was shortened by 1 base and J by 3 bases, with 9 bases between the two germline ends. CDR3 sequence: CATSRVGGDTGELFF. Here the CDR3 DNA reads TGTGCCACCAGCAGAGTGGGCGGGGACACCGGGGAGCTGTTTTTT.

The chain couples TRBV4-1 to TRBJ1-1; 7 bases match TRBD1. CDR3 length: 12 residues. Germline CDR1 and CDR2: MGHRA and YSYEKL. V was pared by 4 bases and J by 7 bases, with 3 bases of the junction left unmatched. CDR3 in DNA: TGCGCCAGCAGCCCGGGGACAGATGAAGCTTTCTTT. It codes for CASSPGTDEAFF.

The chain joins TRBV30 to TRBJ1-1, with D unclear. From germline, CDR1 is GTSNPN and CDR2 SVGIG (reference sequence). The CDR3 consists of 14 residues. Trimming cost V 5 bases and J 0 bases, with 13 bases left between them. CDR3 sequence (DNA): TGTGCCTGGCGGCGGGGAACCATGAACACTGAAGCTTTCTTT. This codes for CAWRRGTMNTEAFF.

Points on this clone: Germline and junction disagree at one end, which may indicate a read error. The rearrangement links TRBV2 to TRBJ1-1; TRBD1 is a possible D gene (5 bases). Germline CDR1 and CDR2: SNHLY and FYNNEI. The CDR3 runs to 14 residues. CDR3 DNA: TGTGCCAGCAGGCTAGACCAGGGAACCTCACCCCCTATCTTT. This translates into CASRLDQGTSPPIF.

J is TRBJ1-1 and V is TRBV7-3; D uncertain. CDR1 SGHTA and CDR2 FQGTGA come from the germline V gene. The V end lost 5 bases, the J end lost 0 bases, and 13 bases lay between the germline ends. This CDR3 region has 15 residues. CDR3 loop: CASSPSPGMNTEAFF. CDR3 in DNA: TGTGCCAGCAGCCCCTCGCCAGGAATGAACACTGAAGCTTTCTTT.

The V gene is TRBV30, the J gene TRBJ2-3; tentative D call: TRBD2 (6 bases). Trimming stripped 3 bases from V and 1 base from J, with 14 bases between. Looked up from germline, CDR1 is GTSNPN and CDR2 is SVGIG (reference sequence). The CDR3 is 15 residues long. CDR3 bases: TGTGCCTGGAGCGGCTCCGGGGGAGGCACAGATACGCAGTATTTT. Translating it yields CAWSGSGGGTDTQYF.

The gene calls are TRBV27 and TRBJ1-4; tentatively, D is TRBD1 (6 bases). V was pared by 3 bases and J by 0 bases, with 11 bases between. The length of the CDR3 is 16 residues. Germline V gene data show CDR1 as MNHEY and CDR2 as SMNVEV (reference sequence). The CDR3 reads CASSLVGAATNEKLFF. The CDR3 region has the DNA TGTGCCAGCAGTTTGGTGGGGGCTGCAACTAATGAAAAACTGTTTTTT.

The chain recombines TRBV9 with TRBJ2-1, with D perhaps matching TRBD2 (6 bases). Germline CDR1 and CDR2: SGDLS and YYNGEE. The CDR3 length is 16 residues. Trimming left V 3 bases short and J 3 bases short, with 16 bases between. CDR3 region: CASSGFSGHRYNEQFF. CDR3 bases: TGTGCCAGCAGCGGATTTAGCGGCCACCGCTACAATGAGCAGTTCTTC.

This chain joins TRBV29-1 and TRBJ2-7; tentative D call: TRBD2 (6 bases). The CDR3 contains 15 residues. V dropped 6 bases and J dropped 2 bases, with 20 bases sitting between them. Germline CDR1 is SQVTM and CDR2 is ANQGSEA. CDR3 sequence reads: CSVLERGTDPYEQYF. For the CDR3, the DNA is TGCAGCGTCCTTGAACGGGGGACGGACCCCTACGAGCAGTACTTC.

This chain links TRBV12-5 with TRBJ1-2; D might be TRBD1 (5 bases). The germline gives CDR1 LGHNT, CDR2 FRNRAP. CDR3 length equals 13 residues. The V end was cut by 6 bases, the J end by 2 bases, with 10 bases between. CDR3 protein: CASGGLINYGYTF. In DNA form, the CDR3 reads TGTGCTAGTGGGGGGCTAATCAACTATGGCTACACCTTC. The entire variable domain, with the rest obtained from reference TRBV12-5 and TRBJ1-2, is as follows: DARVTQTPRHKVTEMGQEVTMRCQPILGHNTVFWYRQTMMQGLELLAYFRNRAPLDDSGMPKDRFSAEMPDATLATLKIQPSEPRDSAVYFCASGGLINYGYTFGSGTRLTVV.

The V and J genes are TRBV9 and TRBJ2-3, with TRBD2 identical over 13 bases. Trimming at V came to 3 bases and at J to 5 bases, leaving 9 bases not matched to a gene. This CDR3 has 17 amino acids. Per germline, CDR1 SGDLS and CDR2 YYNGEE. The CDR3 nucleotides read TGTGCCAGCAGCGACGGTCGACTAGCGGGAGGAGGAGATACGCAGTATTTT. This gives the protein CASSDGRLAGGGDTQYF.

This sequence joins TRBV4-1 and TRBJ2-5; no firm D call. CDR1 is MGHRA and CDR2 is YSYEKL in the germline V gene. The germline V and J ends were trimmed by 5 bases and 1 base, with 8 bases remaining between them. The CDR3 extends over 13 amino acids. Written as DNA, the CDR3 is TGCGCCAGCAGCTCGCGAATCCAAGAGACCCAGTACTTC. Encoded protein: CASSSRIQETQYF.

This CDR3 reads CASSLGAVNTGELFF. CDR3 sequence (DNA): TGTGCCAGCAGCTTAGGAGCGGTGAACACCGGGGAGCTGTTTTTT. The gene calls are TRBV7-9 and TRBJ2-2, with a tentative D call TRBD2 (5 bases). Germline assignment: CDR1 SEHNR and CDR2 FQNEAQ (reference sequence). The CDR3 sequence is 15 residues long. With 1 base removed from V and 1 base from J, the gap between germline ends came to 7 bases.

To note about this clone: This sample includes further DNA sequences coding for the same CDR3. The V call is TRBV28, the J call TRBJ1-5, with D maybe TRBD1 (5 bases). CDR3 length: 13 amino acids. Germline-derived CDR1 and CDR2 are MDHEN and SYDVKM. V lost 5 bases, J lost 4 bases, and 9 bases lay in between. The CDR3: CASSRRGNQPQHF. The CDR3 DNA is TGTGCCAGCAGTCGAAGGGGTAATCAGCCCCAGCATTTT.

The CDR3 bases are TGTGCCAGCAGCCCTGGACAAAACACCGGGGAGCTGTTTTTT. Translation: CASSPGQNTGELFF. The V and J genes are TRBV7-2 and TRBJ2-2; D is perhaps TRBD1 (5 bases). The ends were cut back, 5 bases at V and 2 bases at J, with 9 bases in the middle. CDR3 length: 14 residues. Germline values: CDR1 SGHTA, CDR2 FQGNSA.

The J gene is TRBJ2-3, the V gene TRBV10-1; no definite D call. Per germline, CDR1 WNHNN and CDR2 SYGVQD (reference sequence). This CDR3 is 13 amino acids long. V shed 0 bases and J shed 8 bases, with 9 bases lying between them. CDR3 DNA sequence: TGCGCCAGCAGTGAGTCGGATGGGCTTACGCAGTATTTT. Its protein product is CASSESDGLTQYF.

This chain uses TRBV11-2 with TRBJ1-1, with D hard to call. Trimming cost V 4 bases and J 4 bases, with 10 bases left between them. Germline V gene lookup returns CDR1 SGHAT and CDR2 FQNNGV. The CDR3 is made up of 13 amino acids. Written as DNA, the CDR3 is TGTGCCAGCAGCTCGTTGATGAGCACTGAAGCTTTCTTT. This translates into CASSSLMSTEAFF.